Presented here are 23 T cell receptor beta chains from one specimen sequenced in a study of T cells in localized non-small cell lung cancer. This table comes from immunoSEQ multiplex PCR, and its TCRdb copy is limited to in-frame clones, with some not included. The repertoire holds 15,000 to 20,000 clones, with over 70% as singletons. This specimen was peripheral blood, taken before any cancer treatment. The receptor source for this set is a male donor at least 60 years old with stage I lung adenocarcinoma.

DNA of the CDR3: TGTGCCAGCAGTGACCTGAGGGGCAATCAGCCCCAGCATTTT. Residues: CASSDLRGNQPQHF. The chain couples TRBV2 to TRBJ1-5; no definite D call. The germline V gene encodes CDR1 SNHLY and CDR2 FYNNEI. The CDR3 has 14 amino acids. V was clipped by 3 bases and J by 2 bases, with 8 bases between them.

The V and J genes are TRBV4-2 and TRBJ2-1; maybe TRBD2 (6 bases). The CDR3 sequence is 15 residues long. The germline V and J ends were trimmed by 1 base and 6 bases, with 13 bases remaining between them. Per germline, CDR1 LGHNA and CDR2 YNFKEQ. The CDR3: CASSQGGVYGNEQFF. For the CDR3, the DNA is TGTGCCAGCAGCCAAGGGGGGGTCTACGGCAATGAGCAGTTCTTC.

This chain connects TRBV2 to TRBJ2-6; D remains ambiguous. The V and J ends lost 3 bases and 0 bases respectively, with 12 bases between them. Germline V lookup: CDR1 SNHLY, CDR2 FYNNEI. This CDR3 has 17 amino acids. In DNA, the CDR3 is TGTGCCAGCAGTGACGGGCGCCCGAGCTCTGGGGCCAACGTCCTGACTTTC. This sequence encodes CASSDGRPSSGANVLTF.

The CDR3 DNA sequence: TGTGCCAGCAGCCCCCCCGGGGGCGGGGAGCTGTTTTTT. It codes for CASSPPGGGELFF. The gene calls are TRBV7-2 and TRBJ2-2, with D possibly TRBD2 on 6 matching bases. The germline V gene encodes CDR1 SGHTA and CDR2 FQGNSA. The V end was cut by 5 bases, the J end by 7 bases, with 11 bases between. This CDR3 has 13 residues.

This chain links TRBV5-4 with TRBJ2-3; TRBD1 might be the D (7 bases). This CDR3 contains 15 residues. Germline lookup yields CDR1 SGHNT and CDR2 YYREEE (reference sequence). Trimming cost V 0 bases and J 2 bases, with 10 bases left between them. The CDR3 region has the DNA TGTGCCAGCAGCTTGGCAGGGGGGCTCACAGATACGCAGTATTTT. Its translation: CASSLAGGLTDTQYF. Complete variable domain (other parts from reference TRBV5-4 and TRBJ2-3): ETGVTQSPTHLIKTRGQQVTLRCSSQSGHNTVSWYQQALGQGPQFIFQYYREEENGRGNFPPRFSGLQFPNYSSELNVNALELDDSALYLCASSLAGGLTDTQYFGPGTRLTVL.

The CDR3 region has the DNA TGCAGCGTTGAAGATTTGGGGGTTCGAGATGAGCAGTTCTTC. As protein: CSVEDLGVRDEQFF. V usage is TRBV29-1 and J usage is TRBJ2-1, with D possibly being TRBD1 or TRBD2 (5 bases each). Trimming removed 0 bases from V and 8 bases from J, with 14 bases in between. CDR1 is SQVTM and CDR2 is ANQGSEA in the germline V gene. The CDR3 runs 14 residues.

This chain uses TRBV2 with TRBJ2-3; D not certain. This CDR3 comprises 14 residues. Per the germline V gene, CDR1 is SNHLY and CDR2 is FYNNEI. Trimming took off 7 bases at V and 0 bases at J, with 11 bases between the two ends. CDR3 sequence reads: CASNYATSTDTQYF. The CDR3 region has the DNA TGTGCCAGCAATTATGCAACGAGCACAGATACGCAGTATTTT.

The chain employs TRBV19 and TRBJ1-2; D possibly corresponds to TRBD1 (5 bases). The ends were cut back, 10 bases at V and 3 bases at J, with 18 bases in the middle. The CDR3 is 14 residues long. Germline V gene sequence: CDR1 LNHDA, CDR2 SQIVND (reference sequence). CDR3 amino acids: CATDSGPGDYGYTF. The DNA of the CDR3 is TGTGCCACCGACTCGGGCCCGGGGGACTATGGCTACACCTTC.

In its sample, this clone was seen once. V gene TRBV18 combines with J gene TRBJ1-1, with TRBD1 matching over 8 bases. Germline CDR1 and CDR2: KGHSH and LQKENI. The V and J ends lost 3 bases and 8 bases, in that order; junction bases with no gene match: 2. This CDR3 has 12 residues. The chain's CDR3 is CASSPDREEAFF. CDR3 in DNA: TGTGCCAGCTCACCGGACAGGGAGGAAGCTTTCTTT.

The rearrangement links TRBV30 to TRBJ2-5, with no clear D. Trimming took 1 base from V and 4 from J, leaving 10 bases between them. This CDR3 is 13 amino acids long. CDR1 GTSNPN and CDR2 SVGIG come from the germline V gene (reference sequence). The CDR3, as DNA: TGTGCCTGGAGTGAAGGGTATTCAGAGACCCAGTACTTC. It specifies CAWSEGYSETQYF.

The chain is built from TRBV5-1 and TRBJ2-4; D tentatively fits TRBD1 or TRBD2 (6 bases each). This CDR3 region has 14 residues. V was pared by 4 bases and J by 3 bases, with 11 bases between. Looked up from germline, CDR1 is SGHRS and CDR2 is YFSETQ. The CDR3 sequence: CASSRQEGKNIQYF. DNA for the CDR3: TGCGCCAGCAGCCGACAGGAGGGCAAAAACATTCAGTACTTC.

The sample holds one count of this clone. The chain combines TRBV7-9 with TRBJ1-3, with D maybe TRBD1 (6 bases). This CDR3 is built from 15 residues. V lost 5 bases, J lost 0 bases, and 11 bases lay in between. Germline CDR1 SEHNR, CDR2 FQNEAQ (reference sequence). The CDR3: CASSPGQSSGNTIYF. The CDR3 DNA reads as TGTGCCAGCAGCCCAGGACAGAGCTCTGGAAACACCATATATTTT.

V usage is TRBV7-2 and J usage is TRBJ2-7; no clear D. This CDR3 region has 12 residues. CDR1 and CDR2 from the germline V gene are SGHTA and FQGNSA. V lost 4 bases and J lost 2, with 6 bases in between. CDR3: CASSSQAYEQYF. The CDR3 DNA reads TGTGCCAGCAGCTCTCAAGCCTACGAGCAGTACTTC.

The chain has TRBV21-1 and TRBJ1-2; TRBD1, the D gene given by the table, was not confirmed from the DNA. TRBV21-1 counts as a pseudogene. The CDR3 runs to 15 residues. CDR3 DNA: TGTGCCAGCAGCAACTGGACAGGGAGCTTCTATGGCTACACCTTC. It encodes CASSNWTGSFYGYTF.

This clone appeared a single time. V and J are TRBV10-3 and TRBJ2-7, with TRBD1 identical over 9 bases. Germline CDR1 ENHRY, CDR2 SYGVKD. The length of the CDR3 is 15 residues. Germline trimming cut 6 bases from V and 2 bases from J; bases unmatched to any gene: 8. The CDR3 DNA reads TGTGCCATCAGCCCCGGGGGACAGGGTCCCTACGAGCAGTACTTC. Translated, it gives CAISPGGQGPYEQYF.

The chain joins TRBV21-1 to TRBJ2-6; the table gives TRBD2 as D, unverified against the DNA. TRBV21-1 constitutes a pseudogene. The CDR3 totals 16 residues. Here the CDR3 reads CASVGSPGSGANVLTF. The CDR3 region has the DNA TGTGCCAGCGTCGGGTCCCCGGGCTCTGGGGCCAACGTCCTGACTTTC.

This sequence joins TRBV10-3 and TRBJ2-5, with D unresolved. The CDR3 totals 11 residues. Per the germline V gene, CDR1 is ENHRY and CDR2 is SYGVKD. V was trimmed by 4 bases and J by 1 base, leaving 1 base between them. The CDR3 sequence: CAISVQETQYF. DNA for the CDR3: TGTGCCATCAGTGTCCAAGAGACCCAGTACTTC.

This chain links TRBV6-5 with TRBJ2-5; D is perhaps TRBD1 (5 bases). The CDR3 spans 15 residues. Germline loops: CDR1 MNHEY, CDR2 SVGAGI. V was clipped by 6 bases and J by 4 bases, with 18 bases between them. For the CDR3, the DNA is TGTGCCAGCAGCCCCCATCAGACAGTTGGAGAGACCCAGTACTTC. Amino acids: CASSPHQTVGETQYF.

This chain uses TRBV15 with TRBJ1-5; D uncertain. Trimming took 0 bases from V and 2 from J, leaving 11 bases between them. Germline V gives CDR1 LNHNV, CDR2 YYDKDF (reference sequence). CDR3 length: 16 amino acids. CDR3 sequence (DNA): TGTGCCACCAGCAGAGATCGGTACAAGGGCAATCAGCCCCAGCATTTT. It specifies CATSRDRYKGNQPQHF.

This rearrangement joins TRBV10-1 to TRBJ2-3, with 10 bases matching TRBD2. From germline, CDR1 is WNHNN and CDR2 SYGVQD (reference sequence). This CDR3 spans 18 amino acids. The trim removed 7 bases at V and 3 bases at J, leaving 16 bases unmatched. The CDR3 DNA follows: TGCGCCAGCATTCCCCCTAGCGGGAGACGGAGGGGTACAGATACGCAGTATTTT. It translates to CASIPPSGRRRGTDTQYF.

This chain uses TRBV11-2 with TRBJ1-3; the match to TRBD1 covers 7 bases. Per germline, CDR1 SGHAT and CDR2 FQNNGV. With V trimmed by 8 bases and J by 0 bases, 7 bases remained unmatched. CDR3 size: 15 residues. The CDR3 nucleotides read TGTGCCAGCGGAACATGGGACAGCTCTGGAAACACCATATATTTT. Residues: CASGTWDSSGNTIYF.

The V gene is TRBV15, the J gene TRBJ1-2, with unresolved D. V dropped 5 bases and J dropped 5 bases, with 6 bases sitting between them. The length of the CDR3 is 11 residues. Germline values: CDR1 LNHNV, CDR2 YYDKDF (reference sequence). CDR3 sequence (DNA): TGTGCCACCAGCCTGGGATATGGCTACACCTTC. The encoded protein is CATSLGYGYTF.

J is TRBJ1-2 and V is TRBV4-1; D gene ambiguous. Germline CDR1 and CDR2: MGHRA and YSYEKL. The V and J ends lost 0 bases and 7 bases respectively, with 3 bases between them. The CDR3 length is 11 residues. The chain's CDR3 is CASSQDRGYTF. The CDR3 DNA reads TGCGCCAGCAGCCAAGATCGTGGCTACACCTTC.